Below, 12 T cell receptor beta chains from the same sample are listed, as sequenced in a study of tumor and adjacent non-tumor tissue in lung cancer. RNA was extracted from bulk tissue without any cell sorting. TCRbeta libraries were built with three rounds of nested PCR, modified from ARM-PCR. TCRdb reprocessed the multiplex PCR reads via MiXCR and lists one record per CDR3 protein. The repertoire holds 70,000 or so distinct CDR3 sequences, with about 60% as singletons. What was sequenced was lung tumor tissue. These receptors were taken from a man aged 45 to 65 with non-small cell lung cancer.

On this clonotype: One junction end disagrees with the germline gene, perhaps due to a read error. The V and J genes are TRBV4-1 and TRBJ2-5; tentative D call: TRBD1 (5 bases). This CDR3 has 13 residues. The germline V gene encodes CDR1 MGHRA and CDR2 YSYEKL. The chain's CDR3 is CASSQGDRQSQYF. Written as DNA, the CDR3 is TGCGCCAGCAGTCAAGGGGATCGACAGTCCCAGTACTTC.

This clonotype has ten or more counts. The chain has TRBV30 and TRBJ1-1, with 7 bases identical to TRBD1. This CDR3 comprises 16 residues. J lost 1 base, V lost 1 base, and 9 bases had no gene match. Germline V CDR1 and CDR2: GTSNPN, SVGIG (reference sequence). The CDR3 region is CAWSGAATGANTEAFF. The CDR3 DNA sequence: TGTGCCTGGAGTGGGGCCGCCACAGGGGCGAACACTGAAGCTTTCTTT.

This clonotype was recorded once. It is likely a read error, because the conserved phenylalanine at the end of the CDR3 is missing. The chain combines TRBV4-1 with TRBJ2-1; TRBD2 aligns across 9 bases. CDR1 MGHRA and CDR2 YSYEKL come from the germline V gene. CDR3 length: 16 residues. Trimming took 4 bases from V and 2 from J; bases not matched to a gene: 6. The CDR3 loop is CASSLRASGTYNEQFL. CDR3 coding DNA: TGCGCCAGCAGCCTAAGGGCTAGCGGGACCTACAATGAGCAGTTCCTC.

Details on this clonotype: A junction boundary mismatches the germline segment, possibly from a read error. The gene calls are TRBV28 and TRBJ2-1, with TRBD1 matching over 10 bases. The CDR3 contains 16 residues. The germline gives CDR1 MDHEN, CDR2 SYDVKM. CDR3: CASSLFGQGDYDEQLF. CDR3 bases: TGTGCCAGCAGTTTATTCGGACAGGGGGACTACGATGAGCAGCTCTTC.

This clonotype was recorded many times. The genes are TRBV14 and TRBJ2-2, with D perhaps matching TRBD1 (6 bases). Germline assignment: CDR1 SGHDN and CDR2 FVKESK. The CDR3 spans 15 residues. Between the trimmed V and J ends, which lost 5 bases and 0 bases, there was a span of 10 bases. The CDR3 sequence: CASSYGTPNTGELFF. CDR3 DNA sequence: TGTGCCAGCAGCTACGGGACACCGAACACCGGGGAGCTGTTTTTT.

This chain uses TRBV28 with TRBJ1-6; the D gene is possibly TRBD1 (6 bases). This CDR3 has 15 amino acids. The germline V gene encodes CDR1 MDHEN and CDR2 SYDVKM. The V end was cut by 8 bases, the J end by 9 bases, with 20 bases between. CDR3 bases: TGTGCCAGCGGGGTAGGGACATTAGATTCTTCACCCCTCCACTTT. Encoded protein: CASGVGTLDSSPLHF.

As to this clonotype: At one end, the junction sequence differs from germline, possibly due to a read error. The rearrangement uses TRBV24-1 and TRBJ2-1; TRBD2 might be the D (6 bases). CDR1 is KGHDR, CDR2 SFDVKD, per germline. The CDR3 is 15 amino acids. The CDR3 region has the DNA TGTGCCACCAGTGATCTCGGGACGGGGGTCAATGGGCAGTTCTTC. As protein: CATSDLGTGVNGQFF.

By share of the sample, this clonotype is medium-sized. V is TRBV6-6 and J is TRBJ2-7; D is possibly TRBD1 (5 bases). CDR1 and CDR2 from the germline V gene are MNHNY and SVGAGI (reference sequence). The CDR3 is 16 residues long. The V and J ends lost 0 bases and 1 base respectively, with 13 bases between them. The CDR3 is CASSYSEQEQSYEQYF. CDR3 sequence (DNA): TGTGCCAGCAGTTACTCCGAACAGGAACAGTCCTACGAGCAGTACTTC.

As for this clonotype: With a much larger clone just one base away, this may be a read error. This sequence joins TRBV4-2 and TRBJ2-5, with TRBD2 matching over 11 bases. The CDR3 covers 18 residues. Looked up from germline, CDR1 is LGHNA and CDR2 is YNFKEQ. Trimming cost V 1 base and J 4 bases; bases outside gene matches: 11. Here the CDR3 reads CASSQGVNLAGGSETQYF. CDR3 bases: TGTGCCAGCAGCCAAGGGGTCAATCTAGCGGGGGGATCAGAGACCCAGTACTTC.

A word on this clonotype: A much larger clone sits a single nucleotide away, making a read error possible. This chain connects TRBV20-1 to TRBJ1-4; D is unresolved. Trimming stripped 5 bases from V and 4 bases from J, with 11 bases between. CDR1 is DFQATT and CDR2 is SNEGSKA in the germline V gene (reference sequence). There are 13 residues in the CDR3. The CDR3 DNA reads as TGCAGTGCTCGGATCCCAAATAATGAAAAACTGTTTTTT. Translation: CSARIPNNEKLFF.

In the case of this clonotype: This may come from a read error, since a much larger clone is one base off. The chain joins TRBV14 to TRBJ2-7; TRBD2 matches at 9 bases. J lost 4 bases, V lost 5 bases, and 9 bases had no gene match. CDR1 is SGHDN, CDR2 FVKESK, per germline. This CDR3 has 15 residues. The CDR3 here is CASSEALAGNYEQYF. The DNA for the CDR3 is TGTGCCAGCAGCGAGGCGCTAGCGGGGAATTACGAGCAGTACTTC.

The chain recombines TRBV29-1 with TRBJ2-3; TRBD1 agrees at 7 bases. The CDR3 loop spans 13 amino acids. Germline V gives CDR1 SQVTM, CDR2 ANQGSEA. The CDR3: CDLSGGRTDTQYF. Here the CDR3 DNA reads TGCGACCTCTCAGGGGGAAGGACAGATACGCAGTATTTT.